A single sample gave rise to the 30 T cell receptor beta chains below, sequenced in a study of shared T cell receptors in the human thymus. Method: immunoSEQ multiplex PCR; TCRdb's copy keeps in-frame clones and lacks some. Among just under 550,000 clones, around 78% were seen once, and the ten largest hold about 0.013%. In addition, the sample was reused for a study of human thymus T cells.

The material sequenced was thymocytes. These receptors were taken from a boy in the first two years of life with a congenital heart defect.

V gene TRBV2 combines with J gene TRBJ2-7, with D perhaps TRBD1 (6 bases). V lost 2 bases to trimming and J lost 0 bases, with 17 bases between them. Germline V gene lookup returns CDR1 SNHLY and CDR2 FYNNEI. This CDR3 is 17 amino acids long. The CDR3 loop is CASSEIVGTGSSYEQYF. DNA for the CDR3: TGTGCCAGCAGTGAAATCGTGGGCACAGGGAGCTCCTACGAGCAGTACTTC.

V gene TRBV7-3 combines with J gene TRBJ2-1; D may be TRBD2 (5 bases). The CDR3 covers 15 residues. The germline V gene has CDR1 SGHTA and CDR2 FQGTGA. V dropped 3 bases and J dropped 2 bases, with 11 bases sitting between them. CDR3 DNA: TGTGCCAGCAGCTTTCAACGGGGTCCCTACAATGAGCAGTTCTTC. This translates into CASSFQRGPYNEQFF.

The genes are TRBV5-6 and TRBJ1-5; maybe TRBD1 (6 bases). This CDR3 region has 15 residues. Germline CDR1 reads SGHDT; CDR2 reads YYEEEE. The V and J ends lost 4 bases and 4 bases respectively, with 15 bases between them. Here the CDR3 DNA reads TGTGCCAGCAGCGGCCGGGGGGGCCTTAATCAGCCCCAGCATTTT. Amino acid sequence: CASSGRGGLNQPQHF.

This clone has just one count. V and J are TRBV6-4 and TRBJ2-7; 8 nucleotides agree with TRBD1. The CDR3 totals 15 residues. The germline gives CDR1 MRHNA, CDR2 SNTAGT. V shed 0 bases and J 5 bases; nucleotides not matched to a gene: 6. The CDR3 loop reads CASSDSPGQGDEQYF. The CDR3 DNA reads TGTGCCAGCAGTGACTCCCCAGGACAGGGCGACGAGCAGTACTTC.

The chain carries TRBV14 and TRBJ2-7; the match to TRBD2 covers 11 bases. Per germline, CDR1 SGHDN and CDR2 FVKESK. This CDR3 spans 19 amino acids. J lost 5 bases, V lost 2 bases, and 17 bases had no gene match. CDR3 in DNA: TGTGCCAGCAGCCAATTAGCGACTAGCGGGACCTTCCGCGGGCACGAGCAGTACTTC. The encoded protein is CASSQLATSGTFRGHEQYF. Filled out from reference TRBV14 and TRBJ2-7, the complete variable domain reads EAGVTQFPSHSVIEKGQTVTLRCDPISGHDNLYWYRRVMGKEIKFLLHFVKESKQDESGMPNNRFLAERTGGTYSTLKVQPAELEDSGVYFCASSQLATSGTFRGHEQYFGPGTRLTVT.

This chain joins TRBV5-4 and TRBJ2-7; a weak D match, TRBD2 (8 bases). The germline V gene has CDR1 SGHNT and CDR2 YYREEE (reference sequence). V gave up 7 bases and J gave up 3 bases, with 20 bases separating them. The CDR3 runs to 15 residues. The CDR3 loop is CASGTRGPRSYEQYF. The DNA for the CDR3 is TGTGCCAGCGGGACTAGGGGGCCACGAAGCTACGAGCAGTACTTC.

The V call is TRBV7-9, the J call TRBJ2-6; D remains unclear. V lost 1 base, J lost 4 bases, and 8 bases lay in between. The CDR3 contains 15 residues. Germline V gene lookup returns CDR1 SEHNR and CDR2 FQNEAQ (reference sequence). CDR3 DNA: TGTGCCAGCAGCTTAGGTGGGCAGGGGGCCAACGTCCTGACTTTC. Translating it yields CASSLGGQGANVLTF.

Here the CDR3 DNA reads TGCGCCAGCAGCCTCACCGGGACAGGGGGTGAAAAACTGTTTTTT. Its protein is CASSLTGTGGEKLFF. The chain couples TRBV5-1 to TRBJ1-4; 11 positions match TRBD1. V was clipped by 4 bases and J by 7 bases; unmatched bases: 6. Germline V gene data show CDR1 as SGHRS and CDR2 as YFSETQ. The CDR3 extends over 15 amino acids.

The sample holds a few counts of this clone. Since no conserved phenylalanine or tryptophan closes the CDR3, a read error is the likely cause. The DNA is omitted, as the CDR3 cannot be located on it reliably, and the CDR3 follows TCRdb's listing. The chain is built from TRBV28 and TRBJ2-7; the table's D call, TRBD2, was not checked against the DNA. Termini included, the CDR3 measures 13 amino acids. The germline V gene encodes CDR1 MDHEN and CDR2 SYDVKM. CDR3 amino acids: CASNPSSGAYSVI.

The gene calls are TRBV7-9 and TRBJ2-2; 7 bases map to TRBD1. Trimming at V came to 5 bases and at J to 1 base, leaving 16 bases not matched to a gene. CDR3 size: 19 residues. The germline gives CDR1 SEHNR, CDR2 FQNEAQ (reference sequence). The CDR3 spells CASSPGPTSTGLNTGELFF. The CDR3 coding sequence is TGTGCCAGCAGCCCGGGCCCGACGTCGACAGGGCTGAACACCGGGGAGCTGTTTTTT.

The chain couples TRBV6-5 to TRBJ2-1; a weak D match, TRBD2 (5 bases). Trimming removed 8 bases from V and 8 bases from J, with 13 bases in between. In germline, CDR1 is MNHEY, CDR2 SVGAGI. CDR3 size: 12 residues. The CDR3 sequence is CASGLWRHEQFF. For the CDR3, the DNA is TGTGCCAGCGGCCTTTGGAGGCATGAGCAGTTCTTC.

This rearrangement joins TRBV5-6 to TRBJ2-7; 7 nucleotides match TRBD1. Germline V CDR1 and CDR2: SGHDT, YYEEEE. The J segment lost 0 bases and the V segment lost 5 bases, leaving 14 bases of the junction unmatched. The CDR3 length is 17 residues. The CDR3: CASRPAPRTGVSYEQYF. CDR3 DNA: TGTGCCAGCAGACCTGCCCCCCGGACAGGAGTCTCCTACGAGCAGTACTTC. The full variable domain, rest sourced from reference TRBV5-6 and TRBJ2-7, is DAGVTQSPTHLIKTRGQQVTLRCSPKSGHDTVSWYQQALGQGPQFIFQYYEEEERQRGNFPDRFSGHQFPNYSSELNVNALLLGDSALYLCASRPAPRTGVSYEQYFGPGTRLTVT.

The chain combines TRBV6-5 with TRBJ1-1, with TRBD1 identical over 8 bases. Germline lookup yields CDR1 MNHEY and CDR2 SVGAGI. J gave up 3 bases and V 5 bases, and 2 bases lay outside the gene matches. The CDR3 totals 13 residues. CDR3 nucleotide sequence: TGTGCCAGCAGTCACAGGGGGTACACTGAAGCTTTCTTT. It codes for CASSHRGYTEAFF.

The CDR3 DNA reads as TGTGCCAGCAGCTCCAGCGGGAGGAGGAACTACGAGCAGTACTTC. This encodes CASSSSGRRNYEQYF. The rearrangement uses TRBV7-2 and TRBJ2-7; 9 bases match TRBD2. Germline V gene lookup returns CDR1 SGHTA and CDR2 FQGNSA. Trimming took 4 bases from V and 3 from J; bases not matched to a gene: 7. The CDR3 extends over 15 amino acids. The full variable domain, rest sourced from reference TRBV7-2 and TRBJ2-7, is GAGVSQSPSNKVTEKGKDVELRCDPISGHTALYWYRQSLGQGLEFLIYFQGNSAPDKSGLPSDRFSAERTGGSVSTLTIQRTQQEDSAVYLCASSSSGRRNYEQYFGPGTRLTVT.

This clone was counted only a few times. J is TRBJ1-1 and V is TRBV14, with TRBD1 matching over 7 bases. Unmatched junction bases numbered 6, after V lost 4 bases and J lost 1 base. Germline V CDR1 and CDR2: SGHDN, FVKESK. The CDR3 length is 15 residues. The CDR3 spells CASSPPGQKNTEAFF. In nucleotides, the CDR3 is TGTGCCAGCAGCCCACCGGGACAGAAGAACACTGAAGCTTTCTTT.

The genes are TRBV18 and TRBJ1-4, with D possibly TRBD1 on 5 matching bases. V lost 1 base and J 4 bases, leaving 13 bases between the germline ends. The CDR3 is 16 amino acids. CDR1 and CDR2 (germline): KGHSH, LQKENI. The DNA for the CDR3 is TGTGCCAGCTCACCACGTCAGGGAGGGAGTAATGAAAAACTGTTTTTT. Its translation is CASSPRQGGSNEKLFF.

The chain employs TRBV4-1 and TRBJ2-1, with 8 nucleotides matching TRBD2. Germline V gene lookup returns CDR1 MGHRA and CDR2 YSYEKL. The CDR3 runs to 17 residues. J lost 0 bases, V lost 2 bases, and 6 bases had no gene match. The CDR3 DNA sequence: TGCGCCAGCAGCCAACCGTTAGCGGGAAGCTCCTACAATGAGCAGTTCTTC. This encodes CASSQPLAGSSYNEQFF.

The CDR3 loop reads CASSLFRGVIDTEAFF. CDR3 DNA: TGTGCCAGCAGCTTGTTCAGGGGGGTAATCGACACTGAAGCTTTCTTT. This chain uses TRBV5-6 with TRBJ1-1; TRBD1 matches 7 bases. After removal of 1 base from V and 3 bases from J, the junction contained 9 bases not matched to a gene. Germline CDR1 SGHDT, CDR2 YYEEEE. The CDR3 runs to 16 residues.

The chain employs TRBV7-8 and TRBJ1-2, with a tentative D call TRBD1 (5 bases). CDR1 and CDR2 (germline): SGHVS, FQNEAQ. The CDR3 has 15 residues. V was pared by 3 bases and J by 4 bases, with 15 bases between. The CDR3 spells CASSFQGRVRYGYTF. In nucleotides, the CDR3 is TGTGCCAGCAGCTTCCAGGGTAGGGTACGCTATGGCTACACCTTC.

The genes are TRBV5-4 and TRBJ1-1; D perhaps matches TRBD1 (6 bases). Trimming cost V 1 base and J 5 bases, with 12 bases left between them. Germline CDR1 and CDR2: SGHNT and YYREEE (reference sequence). CDR3 size: 14 residues. The CDR3, as DNA: TGTGCCAGCAGCTTGAGGGGGAGGGAAACTGAAGCTTTCTTT. Translation: CASSLRGRETEAFF.

The chain recombines TRBV28 with TRBJ1-3; 9 nucleotides match TRBD1. Germline V lookup: CDR1 MDHEN, CDR2 SYDVKM. The CDR3 has 16 residues. The V and J ends lost 3 bases and 5 bases, in that order; junction bases with no gene match: 8. The DNA of the CDR3 is TGTGCCAGCAGTTTTCCGGGACAGGGTACAAGAAACACCATATATTTT. Protein sequence: CASSFPGQGTRNTIYF. Looking up the rest from reference TRBV28 and TRBJ1-3 gives the full variable domain: DVKVTQSSRYLVKRTGEKVFLECVQDMDHENMFWYRQDPGLGLRLIYFSYDVKMKEKGDIPEGYSVSREKKERFSLILESASTNQTSMYLCASSFPGQGTRNTIYFGEGSWLTVV.

This sequence joins TRBV13 and TRBJ2-3; no reliable D call. The CDR3 spans 12 residues. V was shortened by 5 bases and J by 1 base, with 4 bases between the two germline ends. Germline values: CDR1 PRHDT, CDR2 FYEKMQ (reference sequence). CDR3 region: CASSTRTDTQYF. CDR3 DNA: TGTGCCAGCAGCACACGCACAGATACGCAGTATTTT.

The table lists this clone with a few counts. CDR3 DNA: TGTGCCACCAGCAGCCGGGACTGCAGTGTGTGGGAGCAGTACTTC. Amino acid sequence: CATSSRDCSVWEQYF. The V gene is TRBV15, the J gene TRBJ2-7; possible D gene TRBD2, 6 bases. The CDR3 is 15 amino acids. Trimming stripped 3 bases from V and 7 bases from J, with 19 bases between. Germline CDR1 and CDR2: LNHNV and YYDKDF (reference sequence).

The chain employs TRBV4-2 and TRBJ1-1; TRBD1 agrees at 8 bases. The V and J ends lost 1 base and 1 base, in that order; junction bases with no gene match: 5. This CDR3 has 16 residues. Germline CDR1 reads LGHNA; CDR2 reads YNFKEQ. The CDR3 coding sequence is TGTGCCAGCAGCCAAGGGACAGGGTTGAAGAACACTGAAGCTTTCTTT. Translation: CASSQGTGLKNTEAFF.

V and J are TRBV15 and TRBJ1-5, with D possibly TRBD1 on 6 matching bases. This CDR3 is built from 16 residues. V lost 0 bases to trimming and J lost 5 bases, with 14 bases between them. Germline loops: CDR1 LNHNV, CDR2 YYDKDF (reference sequence). Written as DNA, the CDR3 is TGTGCCACCAGCAGAGATAGGGCCAGGGGCTATCAGCCCCAGCATTTT. Its protein is CATSRDRARGYQPQHF. Together with reference TRBV15 and TRBJ1-5, the CDR3 gives the full variable domain: DAMVIQNPRYQVTQFGKPVTLSCSQTLNHNVMYWYQQKSSQAPKLLFHYYDKDFNNEADTPDNFQSRRPNTSFCFLDIRSPGLGDTAMYLCATSRDRARGYQPQHFGDGTRLSIL.

This clone was seen more than once but under ten times. This sequence joins TRBV28 and TRBJ2-7; tentatively, D is TRBD2 (6 bases). Per the germline V gene, CDR1 is MDHEN and CDR2 is SYDVKM. The ends were cut back, 6 bases at V and 6 bases at J, with 9 bases in the middle. The CDR3 contains 11 residues. Written as DNA, the CDR3 is TGTGCCAGCAGCCCCGGGAGCGAGCAGTACTTC. The encoded protein is CASSPGSEQYF.

The V gene is TRBV4-1, the J gene TRBJ2-1, with 9 bases lining up with TRBD2. Trimming removed 2 bases from V and 12 bases from J; junction bases left unmatched: 5. The V gene's germline CDR1 is MGHRA and CDR2 YSYEKL. The CDR3 sequence is 13 residues long. The CDR3 sequence is CASSQTTSGWQFF. The CDR3 nucleotides read TGCGCCAGCAGCCAAACGACTAGCGGCTGGCAGTTCTTC.

This rearrangement joins TRBV21-1 to TRBJ2-4; TRBD1, the D gene given by the table, was not confirmed from the DNA. TRBV21-1 is a listed pseudogene. The CDR3 loop spans 14 amino acids. The CDR3 coding sequence is TGTGCCAGCAGCCCTTGGGACAGCAAAAACATTCAGTACTTC. Translation: CASSPWDSKNIQYF.

The chain links TRBV4-3 to TRBJ2-1, with D possibly matching TRBD2 (6 bases). This CDR3 is built from 17 residues. Looked up from germline, CDR1 is LGHNA and CDR2 is YSLEER. Between the trimmed V and J ends, which lost 1 base and 6 bases, there was a span of 19 bases. The CDR3 region is CASSQGSFRESGNEQFF. Here the CDR3 DNA reads TGCGCCAGCAGCCAAGGATCGTTCCGGGAGTCGGGCAATGAGCAGTTCTTC.

This chain uses TRBV5-1 with TRBJ2-7; the D is unclear. Trimming pared 2 bases from V and 6 bases from J, leaving 18 bases between. The CDR3 is 15 amino acids. The germline V gene encodes CDR1 SGHRS and CDR2 YFSETQ. CDR3 DNA sequence: TGCGCCAGCAGCTTTCAGGCCACGGATCCTTGCGAGCAGTACTTC. Amino acid sequence: CASSFQATDPCEQYF.